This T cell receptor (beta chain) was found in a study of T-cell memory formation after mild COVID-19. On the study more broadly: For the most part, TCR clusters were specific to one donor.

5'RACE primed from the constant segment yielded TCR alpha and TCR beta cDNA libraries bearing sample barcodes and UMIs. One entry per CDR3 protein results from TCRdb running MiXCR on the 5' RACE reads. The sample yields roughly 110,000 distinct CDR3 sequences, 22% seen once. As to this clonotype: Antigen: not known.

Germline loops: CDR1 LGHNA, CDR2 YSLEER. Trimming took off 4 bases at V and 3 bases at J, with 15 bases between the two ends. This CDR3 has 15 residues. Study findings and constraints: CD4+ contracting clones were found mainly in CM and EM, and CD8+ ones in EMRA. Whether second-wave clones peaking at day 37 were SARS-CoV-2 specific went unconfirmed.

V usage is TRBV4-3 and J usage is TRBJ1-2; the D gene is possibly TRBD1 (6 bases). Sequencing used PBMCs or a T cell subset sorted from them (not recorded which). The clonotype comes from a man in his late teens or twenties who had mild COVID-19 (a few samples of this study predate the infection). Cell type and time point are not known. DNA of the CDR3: TGCGCCAGCAGCCTCAAGATCAGGGGCGACTATGGCTACACCTTC. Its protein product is CASSLKIRGDYGYTF.